The rows below give T cell receptor beta chains drawn from one sample of a study of blood T cell repertoires in COVID-19. Clones were read by immunoSEQ multiplex PCR, and TCRdb kept only the in-frame ones, dropping some. The sample carries about 140,000 clones, approximately 80% recorded once. Sequenced input: peripheral blood. These receptors all come from a woman in her forties or fifties with acute or convalescent COVID-19. Both conserved end residues are part of each CDR3. D genes are given only for firm matches. Size tells how often a clone was seen (once, few, many) or the class of an expanded clone, and some rows leave it out.

j_gene,len,v_gene,d_gene,abundance,CDR3nt,CDR3aa
TRBJ1-5,17,TRBV7-2,TRBD1,NA,TGTGCCAGCAGCTTAGTGGGGGGACAGGGAAGCAATCAGCCCCAGCATTTT,CASSLVGGQGSNQPQHF
TRBJ1-5,21,TRBV5-3,NA,NA,TGTGCCAGAAGCTTGGGAATAGTTTGGTGGCAGGCACCCTATAGCAATCAGCCCCAGCATTTT,CARSLGIVWWQAPYSNQPQHF
TRBJ1-1,14,TRBV30,NA,once,TGTGCCTTAACACGGACAAATCTGAACACTGAAGCTTTCTTT,CALTRTNLNTEAFF
TRBJ2-5,16,TRBV24-1,NA,NA,TGTGCCACCAGTGATTATAGGGACACCTTGGGGGAGACCCAGTACTTC,CATSDYRDTLGETQYF
TRBJ2-3,13,TRBV30,NA,NA,TGTGCCTGGAGTGTACGTATGAGAGATACGCAGTATTTT,CAWSVRMRDTQYF
TRBJ1-6,16,TRBV5-5,TRBD1,few,TGTGCCAGCAGCTTGGGAGAGGGGACAGGGGGTTCACCCCTCCACTTT,CASSLGEGTGGSPLHF
TRBJ2-7,14,TRBV6-5,TRBD1,NA,TGTGCCAGCAGTTGGACAGGGCGGTCGTACGAGCAGTACTTC,CASSWTGRSYEQYF
TRBJ1-2,15,TRBV25-1,TRBD1,few,TGTGCCAGCAGTGAATCCCCCGACAGGGGAAATGGCTACACCTTC,CASSESPDRGNGYTF
TRBJ1-2,14,TRBV5-1,TRBD1,NA,TGCGCCAGCAGCTTGGAACAGGGGCTAGAAGGCTACACCTTC,CASSLEQGLEGYTF
TRBJ2-2,14,TRBV7-9,TRBD1,NA,TGTGCCAGCAGCTTGACAGGGATTACCGGGGAGCTGTTTTTT,CASSLTGITGELFF
TRBJ1-1,11,TRBV5-8,NA,NA,TGTGCCAGCAGCTTGGGTCTTGAAGCTTTCTTT,CASSLGLEAFF
TRBJ1-1,17,TRBV1,NA,NA,TGCACCAGCGTGAACCAGGGGGCTATAGGGGTGAACACTGAAGCTTTCTTT,CTSVNQGAIGVNTEAFF
TRBJ1-4,14,TRBV18,NA,NA,TGTGCCAGCTCACCCACAGAAACTAATGAAAAACTGTTTTTT,CASSPTETNEKLFF
TRBJ1-5,14,TRBV5-4,TRBD1,NA,TGTGCCAGCAGCTTGGAAGGGGGCGATCAGCCCCAGCATTTT,CASSLEGGDQPQHF
TRBJ1-1,14,TRBV18,TRBD1,NA,TGTGCCAGCTCCCAAGGACAGGGGAGCACTGAAGCTTTCTTT,CASSQGQGSTEAFF